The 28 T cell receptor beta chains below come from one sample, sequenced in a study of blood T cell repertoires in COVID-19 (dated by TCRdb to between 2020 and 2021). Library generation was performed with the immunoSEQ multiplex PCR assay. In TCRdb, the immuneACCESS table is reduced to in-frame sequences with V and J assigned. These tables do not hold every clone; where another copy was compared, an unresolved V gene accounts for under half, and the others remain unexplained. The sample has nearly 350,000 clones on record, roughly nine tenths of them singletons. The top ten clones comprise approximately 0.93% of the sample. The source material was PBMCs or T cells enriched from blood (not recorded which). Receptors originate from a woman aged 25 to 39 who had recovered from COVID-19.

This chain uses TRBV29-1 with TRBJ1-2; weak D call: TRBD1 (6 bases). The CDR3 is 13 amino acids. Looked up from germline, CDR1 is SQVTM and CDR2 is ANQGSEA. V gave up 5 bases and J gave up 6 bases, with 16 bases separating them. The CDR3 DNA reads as TGCAGCGTTTTACGGTCGGGGGGCGATGGCTACACCTTC. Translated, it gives CSVLRSGGDGYTF.

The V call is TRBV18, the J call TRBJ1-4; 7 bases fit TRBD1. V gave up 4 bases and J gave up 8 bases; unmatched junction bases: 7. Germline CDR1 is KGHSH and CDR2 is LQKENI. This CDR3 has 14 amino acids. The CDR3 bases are TGTGCCAGCTCACGAGGGCAGGGGGTCGAAAAACTGTTTTTT. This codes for CASSRGQGVEKLFF.

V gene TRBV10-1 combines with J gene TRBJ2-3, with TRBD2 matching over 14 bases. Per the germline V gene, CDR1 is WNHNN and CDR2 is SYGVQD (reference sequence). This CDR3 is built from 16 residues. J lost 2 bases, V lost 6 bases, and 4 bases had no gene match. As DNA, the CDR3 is TGCGCCAGCAGCTCGGGACTAGCGGGAGTCACAGATACGCAGTATTTT. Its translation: CASSSGLAGVTDTQYF.

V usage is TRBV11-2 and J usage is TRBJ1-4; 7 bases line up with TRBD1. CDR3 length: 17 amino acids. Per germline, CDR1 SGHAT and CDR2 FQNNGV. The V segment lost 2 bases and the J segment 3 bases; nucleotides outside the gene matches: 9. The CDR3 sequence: CASSLLTGLPSNEKLFF. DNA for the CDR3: TGTGCCAGCAGCTTACTGACAGGGCTGCCGTCTAATGAAAAACTGTTTTTT.

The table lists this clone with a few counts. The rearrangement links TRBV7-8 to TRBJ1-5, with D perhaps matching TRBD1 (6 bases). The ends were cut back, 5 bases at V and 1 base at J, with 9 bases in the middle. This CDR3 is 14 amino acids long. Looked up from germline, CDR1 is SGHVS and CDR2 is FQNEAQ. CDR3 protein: CASSQDRSNQPQHF. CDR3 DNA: TGTGCCAGCAGCCAAGACAGGAGCAATCAGCCCCAGCATTTT.

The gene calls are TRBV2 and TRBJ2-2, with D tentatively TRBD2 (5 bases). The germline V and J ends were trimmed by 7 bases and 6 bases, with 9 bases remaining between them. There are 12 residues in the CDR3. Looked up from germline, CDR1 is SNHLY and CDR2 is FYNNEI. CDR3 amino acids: CASTAGAGELFF. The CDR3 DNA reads TGTGCCAGCACCGCGGGCGCCGGGGAGCTGTTTTTT.

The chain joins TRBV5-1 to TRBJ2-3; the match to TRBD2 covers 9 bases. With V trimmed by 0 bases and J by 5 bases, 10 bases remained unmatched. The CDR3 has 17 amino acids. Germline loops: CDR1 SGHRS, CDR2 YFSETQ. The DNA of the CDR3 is TGCGCCAGCAGCTTGGGTTACGGCGGGGGGGCCGGAGATACGCAGTATTTT. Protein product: CASSLGYGGGAGDTQYF.

CDR3: CASSFGDGYTF. The CDR3 nucleotides read TGTGCCAGCAGCTTCGGGGATGGCTACACCTTC. The chain employs TRBV11-2 and TRBJ1-2; D remains unclear. Trimming removed 3 bases from V and 6 bases from J, with 5 bases in between. Germline V lookup: CDR1 SGHAT, CDR2 FQNNGV. The CDR3 totals 11 residues.

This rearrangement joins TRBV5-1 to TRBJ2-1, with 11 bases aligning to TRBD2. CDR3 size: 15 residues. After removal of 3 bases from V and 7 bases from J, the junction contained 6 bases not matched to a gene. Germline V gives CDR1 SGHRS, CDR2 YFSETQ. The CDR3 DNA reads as TGCGCCAGCAGCTCCCGTAGCGGGGGGGCGAATGAGCAGTTCTTC. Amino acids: CASSSRSGGANEQFF.

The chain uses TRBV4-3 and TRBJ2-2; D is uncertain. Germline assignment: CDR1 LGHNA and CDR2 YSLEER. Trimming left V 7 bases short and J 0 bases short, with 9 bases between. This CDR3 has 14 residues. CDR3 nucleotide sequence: TGCGCCAGCACAGACCAGGCGAACACCGGGGAGCTGTTTTTT. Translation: CASTDQANTGELFF.

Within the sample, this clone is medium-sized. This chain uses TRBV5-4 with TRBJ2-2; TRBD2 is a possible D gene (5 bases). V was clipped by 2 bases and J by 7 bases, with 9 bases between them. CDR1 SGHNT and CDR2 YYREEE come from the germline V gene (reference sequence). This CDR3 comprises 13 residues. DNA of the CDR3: TGTGCCAGCAGCTTCAAGGCGGGCGGGGAGCTGTTTTTT. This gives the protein CASSFKAGGELFF.

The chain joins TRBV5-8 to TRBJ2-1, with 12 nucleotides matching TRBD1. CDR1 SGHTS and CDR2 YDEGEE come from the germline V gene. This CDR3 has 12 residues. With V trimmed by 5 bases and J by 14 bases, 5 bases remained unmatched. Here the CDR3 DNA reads TGTGCCAGCAGACGGGACAGGGGGCCGGAGTTCTTC. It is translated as CASRRDRGPEFF.

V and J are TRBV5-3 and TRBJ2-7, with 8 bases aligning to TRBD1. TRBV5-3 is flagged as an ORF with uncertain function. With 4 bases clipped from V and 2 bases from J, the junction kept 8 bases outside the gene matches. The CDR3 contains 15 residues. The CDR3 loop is CARSNATGVAYEQYF. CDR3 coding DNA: TGTGCCAGAAGCAATGCGACAGGGGTCGCCTACGAGCAGTACTTC.

The CDR3 sequence is CASSVEGRGGTDTQYF. CDR3 coding DNA: TGTGCCAGCAGCGTAGAAGGACGGGGGGGCACAGATACGCAGTATTTT. The V and J genes are TRBV9 and TRBJ2-3; 7 bases match TRBD2. The CDR3 sequence is 16 residues long. Trimming at V came to 0 bases and at J to 1 base, leaving 5 bases not matched to a gene. Germline V gene sequence: CDR1 SGDLS, CDR2 YYNGEE.

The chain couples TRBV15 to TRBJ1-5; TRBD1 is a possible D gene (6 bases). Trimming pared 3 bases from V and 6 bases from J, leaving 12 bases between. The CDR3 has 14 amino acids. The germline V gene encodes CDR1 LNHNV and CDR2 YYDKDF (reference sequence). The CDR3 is CATSRRGGTQPQHF. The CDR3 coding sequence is TGTGCCACCAGCAGGAGGGGGGGAACTCAGCCCCAGCATTTT.

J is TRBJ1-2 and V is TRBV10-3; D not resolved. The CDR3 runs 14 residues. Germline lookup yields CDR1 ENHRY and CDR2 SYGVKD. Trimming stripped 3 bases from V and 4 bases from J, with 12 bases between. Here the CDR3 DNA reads TGTGCCATCAGTGAAGCGTTGGAGGGCTATGGCTACACCTTC. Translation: CAISEALEGYGYTF.

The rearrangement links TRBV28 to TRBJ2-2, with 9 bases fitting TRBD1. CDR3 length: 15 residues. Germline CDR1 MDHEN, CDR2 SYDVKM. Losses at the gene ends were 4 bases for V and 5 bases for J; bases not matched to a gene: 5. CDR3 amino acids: CASSSPGQGTGELFF. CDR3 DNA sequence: TGTGCCAGCAGTTCCCCGGGACAGGGAACCGGGGAGCTGTTTTTT. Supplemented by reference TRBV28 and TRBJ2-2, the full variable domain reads DVKVTQSSRYLVKRTGEKVFLECVQDMDHENMFWYRQDPGLGLRLIYFSYDVKMKEKGDIPEGYSVSREKKERFSLILESASTNQTSMYLCASSSPGQGTGELFFGEGSRLTVL.

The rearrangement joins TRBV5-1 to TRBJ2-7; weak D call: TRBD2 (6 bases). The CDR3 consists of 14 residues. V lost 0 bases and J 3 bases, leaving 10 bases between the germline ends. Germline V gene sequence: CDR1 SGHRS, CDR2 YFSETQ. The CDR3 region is CASSLVAGFYEQYF. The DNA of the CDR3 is TGCGCCAGCAGCTTGGTGGCGGGGTTCTACGAGCAGTACTTC. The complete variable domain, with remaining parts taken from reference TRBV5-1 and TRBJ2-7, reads KAGVTQTPRYLIKTRGQQVTLSCSPISGHRSVSWYQQTPGQGLQFLFEYFSETQRNKGNFPGRFSGRQFSNSRSEMNVSTLELGDSALYLCASSLVAGFYEQYFGPGTRLTVT.

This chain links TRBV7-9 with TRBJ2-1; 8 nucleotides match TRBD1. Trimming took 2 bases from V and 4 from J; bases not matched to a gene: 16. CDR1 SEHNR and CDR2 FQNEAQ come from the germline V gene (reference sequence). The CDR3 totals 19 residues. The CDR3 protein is CASSLYGRGPSNEYNEQFF. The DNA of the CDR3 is TGTGCCAGCAGCTTATACGGCAGGGGGCCTTCAAATGAATACAATGAGCAGTTCTTC.

The DNA for the CDR3 is TGTGCCTGGAGTCCCGGGTTGGGCACTGAAGCTTTCTTT. It translates to CAWSPGLGTEAFF. The V call is TRBV30, the J call TRBJ1-1; D is unclear. V was cut by 2 bases and J by 4 bases, with 11 bases left in between. CDR1 and CDR2 (germline): GTSNPN, SVGIG (reference sequence). The CDR3 consists of 13 residues.

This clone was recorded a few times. CDR3: CASSGTPSNSPLHF. The CDR3 DNA follows: TGTGCCAGCAGCGGGACACCTTCTAATTCACCCCTCCACTTT. The chain uses TRBV5-4 and TRBJ1-6, with D maybe TRBD1 (6 bases). V lost 4 bases and J lost 6, with 11 bases in between. Germline values: CDR1 SGHNT, CDR2 YYREEE (reference sequence). This CDR3 has 14 amino acids.

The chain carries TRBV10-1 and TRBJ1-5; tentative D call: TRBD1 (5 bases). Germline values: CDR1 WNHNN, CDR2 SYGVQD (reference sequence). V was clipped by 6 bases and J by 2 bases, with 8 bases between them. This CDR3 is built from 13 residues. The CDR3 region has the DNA TGCGCCAGCAGCCAGGGTCGCAATCAGCCCCAGCATTTT. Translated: CASSQGRNQPQHF.

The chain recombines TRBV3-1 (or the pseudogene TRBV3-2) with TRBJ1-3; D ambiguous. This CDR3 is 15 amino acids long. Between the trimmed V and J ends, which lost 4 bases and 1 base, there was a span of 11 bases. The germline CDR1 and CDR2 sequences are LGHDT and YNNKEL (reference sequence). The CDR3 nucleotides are TGTGCCAGCAGCCGAGGACTCGGATCTGGAAACACCATATATTTT. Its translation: CASSRGLGSGNTIYF.

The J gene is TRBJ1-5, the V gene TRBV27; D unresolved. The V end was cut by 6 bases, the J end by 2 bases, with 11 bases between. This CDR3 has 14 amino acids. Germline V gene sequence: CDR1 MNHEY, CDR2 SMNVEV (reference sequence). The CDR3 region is CASRSYEGNQPQHF. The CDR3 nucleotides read TGTGCCAGCAGGTCATATGAGGGCAATCAGCCCCAGCATTTT.

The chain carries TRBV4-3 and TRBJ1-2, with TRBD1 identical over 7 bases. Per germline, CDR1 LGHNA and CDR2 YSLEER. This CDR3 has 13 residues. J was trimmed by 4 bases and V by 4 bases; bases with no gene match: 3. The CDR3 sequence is CASSPDRSYGYTF. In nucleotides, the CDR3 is TGCGCCAGCAGCCCGGACAGGAGCTATGGCTACACCTTC.

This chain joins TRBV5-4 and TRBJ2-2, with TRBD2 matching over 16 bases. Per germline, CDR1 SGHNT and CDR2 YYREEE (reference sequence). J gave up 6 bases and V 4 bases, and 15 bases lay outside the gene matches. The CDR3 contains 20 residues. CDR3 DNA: TGTGCCAGCAGCCCGGGACTAGCGGGGGGGCCGGGTCAGTTGGCCGGGGAGCTGTTTTTT. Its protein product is CASSPGLAGGPGQLAGELFF. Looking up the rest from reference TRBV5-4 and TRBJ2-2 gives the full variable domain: ETGVTQSPTHLIKTRGQQVTLRCSSQSGHNTVSWYQQALGQGPQFIFQYYREEENGRGNFPPRFSGLQFPNYSSELNVNALELDDSALYLCASSPGLAGGPGQLAGELFFGEGSRLTVL.

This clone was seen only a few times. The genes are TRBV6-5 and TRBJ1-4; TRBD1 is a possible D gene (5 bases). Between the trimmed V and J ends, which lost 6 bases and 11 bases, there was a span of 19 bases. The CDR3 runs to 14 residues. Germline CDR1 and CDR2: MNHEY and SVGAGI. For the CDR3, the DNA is TGTGCCAGCAGAAGTGGGGGGACCGAAGGGAAACTGTTTTTT. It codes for CASRSGGTEGKLFF.

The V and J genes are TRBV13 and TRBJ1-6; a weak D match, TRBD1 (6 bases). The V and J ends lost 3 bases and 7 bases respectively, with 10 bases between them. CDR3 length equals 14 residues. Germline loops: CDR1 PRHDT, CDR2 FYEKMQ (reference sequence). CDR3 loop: CASSFGQGNSPLHF. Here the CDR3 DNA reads TGTGCCAGCAGCTTTGGGCAGGGGAATTCACCCCTCCACTTT. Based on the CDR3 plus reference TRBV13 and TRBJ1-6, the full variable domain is AAGVIQSPRHLIKEKRETATLKCYPIPRHDTVYWYQQGPGQDPQFLISFYEKMQSDKGSIPDRFSAQQFSDYHSELNMSSLELGDSALYFCASSFGQGNSPLHFGNGTRLTVT.